This T cell receptor beta chain was retrieved from a study of shared clonotypes between healthy human individuals (dated by TCRdb to about 2020). With respect to the entire study: A couple of women and a few men aged 18 to 49 years were included in the cohort. For each donor, three plates each were used for CD4 naive and CD4 memory, two plates were used for CD8 naive, and one plate was used for CD8 memory. Blood TCR repertoires of five healthy adults were deeply sequenced to estimate repertoire size and the extent of clonotype sharing between individuals. Libraries were prepared and TCR repertoires were sequenced by different laboratories using diverse techniques, in order to increase sequencing depth and limit assay-specific biases. Per donor, leukapheresis produced somewhere between about 0.94 and 8.9 billion PBMCs.

Using the deep immunoSEQ assay, multiplex PCR amplified TCR CDR3 regions from genomic DNA. Genomic DNA extracted from each cell subset was distributed evenly over all wells of several immunoSEQ 96-well plates, and each plate served as one replicate. For sorted subsets, roughly 200 ng of genomic DNA, equivalent to around 29,000 T cell genomes, went into each replicate PCR. The purified libraries were quantified using a Qubit 3.0 fluorometer, sized with a Bioanalyzer 2100, and then quantified again using the KAPA Library Quantification kit. Every immunoSEQ 96-well plate was sequenced on a separate single-read 150-cycle Illumina NextSeq 550 flow cell. The paper's processing steps were these. Because the immunoSEQ output held only junctional sequences and lacked quality scores, the filtering could not match the filtering applied to full-length reads. To assign V/J genes and CDR3, sequences were annotated using PyIR, a Python wrapper for IgBLAST v1.9, with IMGT germline references. Reads were removed for weak V/J assignments (E-value above 1e-6), missing CDR3, stop codons, out-of-frame junctions, or ambiguous translated residues. V3J clonotypes were defined by identical inferred V gene, J gene, and CDR3 amino acid sequence. Percentage overlap between repertoires was computed as shared unique clonotypes divided by the size of the smaller repertoire. Richness of each repertoire was evaluated using RTK rarefaction, the Chao1 estimator, and Recon v2.1 estimates of unobserved clonotypes. For all TCRbeta clonotypes obtained by the gDNA method from four donors, generation probabilities were computed with OLGA. TCRdb limited this immuneACCESS table to in-frame rearrangements with V and J called. A share of clones is missing; checked studies link under half to unresolved V genes, and the rest is unexplained. The V and J calls and clone size were taken over from that table, and D and trimming were inferred from the DNA. Counted in this sample were around 1,900,000 clones; approximately 92% of them appeared once. The ten largest clones capture more than 1.5% of the sample.

CD8 naive samples were obtained by positive selection for CCR7 among CD45RO-negative cells, yielding a CD45RA+CCR7+ population from which TemRA cells were excluded. Donors were healthy HIV-negative adults with no recently reported acute infections or vaccinations. Only Caucasian adults living in Nashville, Tennessee, USA were represented among the donors. Blood was obtained by leukapheresis, after which PBMCs were separated by Ficoll-Histopaque density gradient centrifugation and cryopreserved in liquid nitrogen vapor phase. Analytical flow cytometry was used to check the purity and quantity of each magnetically sorted T cell population. Genomic DNA was isolated from every sorted fraction and measured by UV absorbance on a Nanodrop 2000c. Points the paper makes about the study in general: Because the study included only a small number of donors, the genetic and exposure-history diversity represented was limited. Sampling was limited to blood, and TCR repertoires in tissue likely differ from TCR repertoires in blood. Naive subsets generally had larger estimated clonotype richness than memory subsets. Across several donors, approximately 5% of naive CD4, roughly 3.5% of naive CD8, approximately 2.5% of memory CD4, and about 0.4% of memory CD8 clonotypes were shared. Clonotypes shared by all four sorted-subset donors showed higher generation probabilities than non-shared clonotypes. Pairwise subsampling indicated that sequencing depth was expected to affect the degree of clonotype sharing among donors. Rarefaction of sorted-subset datasets indicated incomplete sequencing despite the large sequencing depth.

Concerning this clone: No cognate antigen has been identified for it. At one boundary the junction diverges from the germline segment, which might be a read error.

The CDR3, cysteine through phenylalanine, is 16 amino acids long. Only CDR3 DNA is held: 48 bases, read in frame from base 1. The germline V gene supplies CDR1 SGHRS and CDR2 YFSETQ. The chain employs TRBV5-1 and TRBJ2-1, with 9 bases aligning to TRBD1. This receptor was identified in a man aged 18 to 30 in good health. Some clones in this sample may be carry-over from other donors' samples. Sequencing input: naive CD8+ T cells from PBMCs. The sample's cell subset or site label, in plain terms: CD45RA+CCR7+. CDR3 loop: CASSLDHRGQYSEQFF. The sequence in DNA is TGCGCCAGCAGCTTGGATCACAGGGGGCAATACAGTGAGCAGTTCTTC. With the rest looked up from the reference TRBV5-1 and TRBJ2-1 genes rather than sequenced, the full variable domain is KAGVTQTPRYLIKTRGQQVTLSCSPISGHRSVSWYQQTPGQGLQFLFEYFSETQRNKGNFPGRFSGRQFSNSRSEMNVSTLELGDSALYLCASSLDHRGQYSEQFFGPGTRLTVL.